Each of the 30 T cell receptor beta chains below was sequenced from the same sample in a study of OX40 agonist ivuxolimab in advanced cancers. Method: immunoSEQ multiplex PCR; TCRdb's copy keeps in-frame clones and lacks some. The sample lists 35,000 to 50,000 clones, approximately 86% occurring once. Sample: CD4+ or CD8+ T cells sorted from blood, taken in a trial of the OX40 agonist ivuxolimab. Receptor source: an adult with an advanced solid tumor such as melanoma, head and neck, liver or kidney cancer.

The chain is built from TRBV4-3 and TRBJ2-7, with 8 bases lining up with TRBD1. The J segment lost 0 bases and the V segment lost 0 bases, leaving 4 bases of the junction unmatched. The CDR3 covers 16 residues. Germline V gene sequence: CDR1 LGHNA, CDR2 YSLEER. This chain's CDR3 is CASSQDRQGASYEQYF. CDR3 nucleotide sequence: TGCGCCAGCAGCCAAGATCGCCAGGGGGCCTCCTACGAGCAGTACTTC.

This chain uses TRBV2 with TRBJ2-5; D remains unclear. Germline CDR1 SNHLY, CDR2 FYNNEI. The CDR3 runs to 14 residues. Trimming cost V 1 base and J 2 bases, with 8 bases left between them. The CDR3 region is CASSEGAIQETQYF. Here the CDR3 DNA reads TGTGCCAGCAGTGAAGGAGCGATACAAGAGACCCAGTACTTC.

In this sample, this clone turned up a few times. In this CDR3 the conserved last residue, phenylalanine or tryptophan, is missing, so a read error is likely. The genes are TRBV10-2 and TRBJ1-6; 7 nucleotides agree with TRBD1. V lost 0 bases to trimming and J lost 7 bases; unmatched junction nucleotides: 3. Germline V gene lookup returns CDR1 WSHSY and CDR2 SAAADI. There are 15 residues in the CDR3. The CDR3 nucleotides are TGCGCCAGCAGTGAGTCGGTACAGGGGAATTCACCCCTCCACCTT. Protein product: CASSESVQGNSPLHL.

V gene TRBV6-5 combines with J gene TRBJ1-5, with 7 nucleotides matching TRBD1. With V trimmed by 4 bases and J by 8 bases, 5 bases remained unmatched. The germline gives CDR1 MNHEY, CDR2 SVGAGI. The CDR3 sequence is 13 residues long. As DNA, the CDR3 is TGTGCCAGCAGTTCACAGGGGTTGGAGCCCCAGCATTTT. As protein: CASSSQGLEPQHF.

The gene calls are TRBV7-9 and TRBJ1-2, with 8 nucleotides matching TRBD1. The CDR3 length is 14 residues. V shed 5 bases, J shed 5 bases, and the junction held 7 bases outside the gene matches. CDR1 and CDR2 from the germline V gene are SEHNR and FQNEAQ (reference sequence). This CDR3 is CASSPPGQGYGYTF. The DNA of the CDR3 is TGTGCCAGCAGCCCTCCAGGACAGGGATATGGCTACACCTTC.

This rearrangement joins TRBV19 to TRBJ1-2, with TRBD1 matching over 9 bases. The CDR3 totals 13 residues. From germline, CDR1 is LNHDA and CDR2 SQIVND (reference sequence). The V and J ends lost 4 bases and 6 bases, in that order; junction bases with no gene match: 3. The CDR3 sequence: CASSSTGGNGYTF. DNA for the CDR3: TGTGCCAGTAGTAGTACAGGGGGCAATGGCTACACCTTC.

The chain couples TRBV25-1 to TRBJ2-1; TRBD1 matches 8 bases. The CDR3 sequence is 13 residues long. Germline CDR1 MGHDK, CDR2 SYGVNS. Trimming at V came to 4 bases and at J to 9 bases, leaving 5 bases not matched to a gene. The CDR3 protein is CASSGQGIGEQFF. DNA for the CDR3: TGTGCCAGCAGTGGACAGGGGATTGGTGAGCAGTTCTTC.

This rearrangement joins TRBV7-2 to TRBJ2-1; no clear D gene. The CDR3 length is 18 residues. Trimming left V 4 bases short and J 0 bases short, with 19 bases between. Germline CDR1 SGHTA, CDR2 FQGNSA. CDR3 region: CASSSGPYLVSSYNEQFF. CDR3 DNA sequence: TGTGCCAGCAGCTCGGGCCCTTATCTAGTGAGCTCCTACAATGAGCAGTTCTTC.

This clone came up a few times. This chain joins TRBV5-8 and TRBJ1-1; D is perhaps TRBD1 (5 bases). Germline CDR1 and CDR2: SGHTS and YDEGEE. The CDR3 runs to 13 residues. V shed 4 bases and J shed 3 bases, with 10 bases lying between them. CDR3 loop: CASSVTVYTEAFF. DNA for the CDR3: TGTGCCAGCAGCGTGACAGTGTACACTGAAGCTTTCTTT. Full variable domain (outside the CDR3, taken from reference TRBV5-8 and TRBJ1-1): EAGVTQSPTHLIKTRGQQATLRCSPISGHTSVYWYQQALGLGLQFLLWYDEGEERNRGNFPPRFSGRQFPNYSSELNVNALELEDSALYLCASSVTVYTEAFFGQGTRLTVV.

This clone has just one count. The gene calls are TRBV2 and TRBJ1-2; D is uncertain. The V end was cut by 8 bases, the J end by 2 bases, with 9 bases between. Germline CDR1 and CDR2: SNHLY and FYNNEI. This CDR3 is built from 12 residues. The CDR3 loop reads CASDPRNYGYTF. The CDR3 region has the DNA TGTGCCAGCGACCCAAGGAACTATGGCTACACCTTC. The full variable domain, its missing parts supplied by reference TRBV2 and TRBJ1-2, is EPEVTQTPSHQVTQMGQEVILRCVPISNHLYFYWYRQILGQKVEFLVSFYNNEISEKSEIFDDQFSVERPDGSNFTLKIRSTKLEDSAMYFCASDPRNYGYTFGSGTRLTVV.

V is TRBV4-1 and J is TRBJ1-2; possible D gene TRBD1, 5 bases. Per germline, CDR1 MGHRA and CDR2 YSYEKL. The CDR3 extends over 13 amino acids. V lost 4 bases and J 3 bases, leaving 9 bases between the germline ends. CDR3 sequence reads: CASSPETDYGYTF. DNA for the CDR3: TGCGCCAGCAGCCCCGAGACAGACTATGGCTACACCTTC.

The rearrangement joins TRBV10-3 to TRBJ2-7, with D unresolved. CDR3 length: 14 amino acids. The germline V and J ends were trimmed by 2 bases and 0 bases, with 8 bases remaining between them. The germline V gene has CDR1 ENHRY and CDR2 SYGVKD. Here the CDR3 reads CAISEPERSYEQYF. CDR3 DNA: TGTGCCATCAGTGAGCCCGAACGCTCCTACGAGCAGTACTTC.

V gene TRBV9 combines with J gene TRBJ2-3; D unresolved. Germline CDR1 and CDR2: SGDLS and YYNGEE. V gave up 3 bases and J gave up 5 bases, with 7 bases separating them. The CDR3 spans 12 residues. In DNA form, the CDR3 reads TGTGCCAGCAGCGGGTCCCTAGATACGCAGTATTTT. Translation: CASSGSLDTQYF.

This chain joins TRBV27 and TRBJ2-3; no clear D. The CDR3 is made up of 14 amino acids. The V and J ends lost 5 bases and 6 bases respectively, with 15 bases between them. Germline CDR1 and CDR2: MNHEY and SMNVEV (reference sequence). Written as DNA, the CDR3 is TGTGCCAGCAGTCCCGACTGGAGCTGGGATACGCAGTATTTT. This encodes CASSPDWSWDTQYF.

V gene TRBV2 combines with J gene TRBJ2-3, with a possible D match to TRBD1 (5 bases). Germline V gene data show CDR1 as SNHLY and CDR2 as FYNNEI. The CDR3 has 15 residues. V shed 4 bases and J shed 4 bases, with 15 bases lying between them. CDR3 nucleotide sequence: TGTGCCAGCAGTGGAGTGGCAGGGTTGTCAGATACGCAGTATTTT. It yields the protein CASSGVAGLSDTQYF.

This chain joins TRBV9 and TRBJ1-5; TRBD1 matches 10 bases. Germline V gene lookup returns CDR1 SGDLS and CDR2 YYNGEE. Losses at the gene ends were 5 bases for V and 7 bases for J; bases not matched to a gene: 6. The CDR3 consists of 14 residues. The CDR3 DNA follows: TGTGCCAGCAGGGGGGACAGGGGTGGCCAGCCCCAGCATTTT. This codes for CASRGDRGGQPQHF.

J is TRBJ2-6 and V is TRBV7-6, with D uncertain. Germline loops: CDR1 SGHVS, CDR2 FNYEAQ. The V and J ends lost 1 base and 0 bases respectively, with 4 bases between them. CDR3 length equals 15 residues. The CDR3 protein is CASSLVASGANVLTF. The CDR3 coding sequence is TGTGCCAGCAGCTTAGTAGCCTCTGGGGCCAACGTCCTGACTTTC. Filled out from reference TRBV7-6 and TRBJ2-6, the complete variable domain reads GAGVSQSPRYKVTKRGQDVALRCDPISGHVSLYWYRQALGQGPEFLTYFNYEAQQDKSGLPNDRFSAERPEGSISTLTIQRTEQRDSAMYRCASSLVASGANVLTFGAGSRLTVL.

The chain joins TRBV7-9 to TRBJ2-5; D assignment may be TRBD1 or TRBD2 (5 bases each). The CDR3 has 19 residues. The germline V gene encodes CDR1 SEHNR and CDR2 FQNEAQ (reference sequence). Between the trimmed V and J ends, which lost 4 bases and 4 bases, there was a span of 28 bases. DNA of the CDR3: TGTGCCAGCAGCTACGCTAGTGGGGGAAGACTGGCTCGGAGAGAGACCCAGTACTTC. Translation: CASSYASGGRLARRETQYF.

V is TRBV7-2 and J is TRBJ1-2, with a weak D call TRBD1 (5 bases). V dropped 5 bases and J dropped 5 bases, with 15 bases sitting between them. The CDR3 is made up of 14 amino acids. From germline, CDR1 is SGHTA and CDR2 FQGNSA. CDR3 coding DNA: TGTGCCAGCAGCGATAGCATCGGACATTATGGCTACACCTTC. This gives the protein CASSDSIGHYGYTF.

The V call is TRBV13, the J call TRBJ2-3; D perhaps matches TRBD2 (5 bases). V shed 8 bases and J shed 5 bases, with 14 bases lying between them. Per the germline V gene, CDR1 is PRHDT and CDR2 is FYEKMQ (reference sequence). CDR3 length: 13 residues. The CDR3 sequence: CASRPGWGDTQYF. DNA for the CDR3: TGTGCCAGCCGTCCGGGGTGGGGAGATACGCAGTATTTT.

The chain joins TRBV27 to TRBJ2-1; 8 positions agree with TRBD1. After removal of 4 bases from V and 4 bases from J, the junction contained 3 bases not matched to a gene. The CDR3 sequence is 14 residues long. CDR1 is MNHEY, CDR2 SMNVEV, per germline (reference sequence). DNA of the CDR3: TGTGCCAGCAGTTACGGGACAGGTTACAATGAGCAGTTCTTC. It translates to CASSYGTGYNEQFF.

This chain joins TRBV19 and TRBJ1-5, with D unresolved. V lost 1 base to trimming and J lost 7 bases, with 14 bases between them. Per the germline V gene, CDR1 is LNHDA and CDR2 is SQIVND (reference sequence). The CDR3 totals 15 residues. DNA of the CDR3: TGTGCCAGTAGTATAGTACCAGGCGTCCAACAGCCCCAGCATTTT. Its translation is CASSIVPGVQQPQHF.

This clone was observed a few times. The V gene is TRBV9, the J gene TRBJ2-5, with D perhaps matching TRBD2 (5 bases). The CDR3 has 14 residues. Trimming took off 0 bases at V and 4 bases at J, with 10 bases between the two ends. Germline assignment: CDR1 SGDLS and CDR2 YYNGEE. The CDR3 spells CASSVDDGGETQYF. In DNA form, the CDR3 reads TGTGCCAGCAGCGTAGACGACGGAGGAGAGACCCAGTACTTC.

This chain uses TRBV4-1 with TRBJ1-1; TRBD1 might be the D (5 bases). The germline V gene encodes CDR1 MGHRA and CDR2 YSYEKL. This CDR3 contains 17 residues. With 4 bases removed from V and 3 bases from J, the gap between germline ends came to 21 bases. The CDR3 spells CASSLLLVGRGDTEAFF. CDR3 coding DNA: TGCGCCAGCAGCCTTCTCTTGGTGGGGCGGGGCGACACTGAAGCTTTCTTT.

V is TRBV7-2 and J is TRBJ2-3; D is uncertain. This CDR3 is 15 amino acids long. V lost 4 bases to trimming and J lost 4 bases, with 15 bases between them. Germline assignment: CDR1 SGHTA and CDR2 FQGNSA. The CDR3 reads CASSWSGAEADTQYF. The CDR3 DNA follows: TGTGCCAGCAGCTGGTCCGGAGCAGAGGCAGATACGCAGTATTTT. Full variable domain (missing parts from reference TRBV7-2 and TRBJ2-3): GAGVSQSPSNKVTEKGKDVELRCDPISGHTALYWYRQSLGQGLEFLIYFQGNSAPDKSGLPSDRFSAERTGGSVSTLTIQRTQQEDSAVYLCASSWSGAEADTQYFGPGTRLTVL.

The rearrangement uses TRBV4-2 and TRBJ2-1; tentative D call: TRBD1 (5 bases). Germline-derived CDR1 and CDR2 are LGHNA and YNFKEQ. The CDR3 is made up of 14 amino acids. V was cut by 0 bases and J by 9 bases, with 12 bases left in between. CDR3: CASSQEIQVLEQFF. The CDR3 nucleotides read TGTGCCAGCAGCCAAGAAATACAGGTACTTGAGCAGTTCTTC.

This chain joins TRBV7-6 and TRBJ1-1; D not resolved. Germline CDR1 and CDR2: SGHVS and FNYEAQ. The V and J ends lost 2 bases and 5 bases respectively, with 3 bases between them. The CDR3 covers 11 residues. In nucleotides, the CDR3 is TGTGCCAGCAGCTTAACGACTGAAGCTTTCTTT. Translated, it gives CASSLTTEAFF.

The chain links TRBV7-9 to TRBJ1-2, with 10 bases aligning to TRBD1. Losses at the gene ends were 2 bases for V and 7 bases for J; bases not matched to a gene: 13. The germline V gene encodes CDR1 SEHNR and CDR2 FQNEAQ (reference sequence). The CDR3 runs to 17 residues. The CDR3 here is CASSLIDTDRGVLGYTF. In nucleotides, the CDR3 is TGTGCCAGCAGCTTAATAGACACGGACAGGGGGGTTCTTGGCTACACCTTC.

The rearrangement uses TRBV7-8 and TRBJ2-3, with TRBD2 as a possible D gene (6 bases). V was trimmed by 5 bases and J by 2 bases, leaving 23 bases between them. Germline V gene data show CDR1 as SGHVS and CDR2 as FQNEAQ. This CDR3 has 18 residues. CDR3 protein: CASSTRPTSGGATDTQYF. As DNA, the CDR3 is TGTGCCAGCAGCACCCGACCGACTAGTGGGGGAGCCACAGATACGCAGTATTTT.

This clone turned up a few times. V is TRBV7-9 and J is TRBJ1-3, with TRBD1 matching 9 bases. The CDR3 has 18 residues. V trimming: 5 bases; J trimming: 3 bases; junction bases outside the gene matches: 14. Germline V gene data show CDR1 as SEHNR and CDR2 as FQNEAQ (reference sequence). CDR3 residues: CASSPPPYPGQGGNTIYF. The CDR3 DNA is TGTGCCAGCAGCCCACCACCCTATCCGGGACAGGGTGGAAACACCATATATTTT.